This TCR beta chain was identified during a study of read filtering for tumor transcriptome and immune sequencing. At the level of the study: Mean patient age was around 66 years, range about 40 to 85; 16 to 20 male, over twelve female. DNase treatment preceded whole-transcriptome library preparation. Findings and limits, study-wide: Single-read clonotypes: roughly 82% of IR-seq clonotypes (about 3.5% of reads), 74.6% of RNA-seq clonotypes (around 45% of reads).

This CDR3 contains 14 residues. From germline, CDR1 is SQVTM and CDR2 ANQGSEA. V lost 5 bases and J lost 4; bases outside the gene matches: 5. At the time of active disease, bone marrow was collected from every patient. Molecular barcoded adaptors covering alpha/delta and beta/gamma chains were used on approximately 400 ng RNA. One entry per CDR3 protein, called by TCRdb with MiXCR from the reads. The data show fewer than 35,000 distinct CDR3 sequences, under 20% seen once. With respect to this clonotype: Its target is not known.

The sequence came from a donor at least 40 years old with multiple myeloma. The sequenced material came from a population of CD138-negative cells sorted from bone marrow. V and J are TRBV29-1 and TRBJ2-2; 9 bases line up with TRBD1. The CDR3 reads CSVYRDRATGELFF. The CDR3 DNA reads TGCAGCGTTTATCGGGACAGGGCCACCGGGGAGCTGTTTTTT.